At least ten counts were recorded for the clone carrying this TCR beta chain. This same CDR3 is encoded by further DNA sequences in the sample. These data come from a study of shared clonotypes between healthy human individuals. Deep-level running was used for the assay. Sorted-subset replicate PCRs used around 200 ng DNA, approximately 33,000 T cell genomes. This table comes from immunoSEQ multiplex PCR, and its TCRdb copy is limited to in-frame clones, with some not included. The sample shows more than 900,000 clones, 78% of them seen only once. CDR1 and CDR2 (germline): SQVTM, ANQGSEA. V dropped 6 bases and J dropped 0 bases, with 8 bases sitting between them. The CDR3 extends over 12 amino acids.

The clonotype comes from a man between 18 and 35 years old in good health. Some clones in this sample may be carry-over from other donors' samples. The sample consisted of memory CD4+ T cells from PBMCs. Documented subset: CD45RA-negative fraction. V and J are TRBV29-1 and TRBJ1-2; the D gene is possibly TRBD1 (6 bases). As DNA, the CDR3 is TGCAGCGTAGGACAGCCTAACTATGGCTACACCTTC. As protein: CSVGQPNYGYTF.